Presented here are 30 T cell receptor beta chains from one specimen sequenced in a study of T cell responses to AZD1222 COVID-19 vaccine. Profiled with immunoSEQ multiplex PCR; TCRdb holds only in-frame clones, not every one. Among 86,000 or so clones listed, 75% to 95% were seen once. The sample in question was peripheral blood, obtained on day 0 of MenACWY control vaccination. The receptors here all came from an adult in good health.

This chain connects TRBV9 to TRBJ1-6; D remains unclear. Germline loops: CDR1 SGDLS, CDR2 YYNGEE. Trimming shortened V by 1 base and J by 7 bases, and 12 bases separated the two germline ends. This CDR3 comprises 15 residues. DNA of the CDR3: TGTGCCAGCAGCGTAACCGGGGTCCAGAATTCACCCCTCCACTTT. Amino acids: CASSVTGVQNSPLHF.

The table lists this clone with a count of one. The chain links TRBV2 to TRBJ2-1; a possible D gene is TRBD2 (6 bases). CDR1 and CDR2 (germline): SNHLY, FYNNEI. The CDR3 contains 15 residues. Deletions cut 7 bases from V and 4 bases from J, with 17 bases between. The CDR3 spells CASMPTRGPYNEQFF. The CDR3 DNA is TGTGCCAGCATGCCGACTAGGGGCCCTTACAATGAGCAGTTCTTC.

J is TRBJ2-2 and V is TRBV18; D not resolved. The CDR3 is made up of 14 amino acids. Trimming removed 0 bases from V and 6 bases from J, with 8 bases in between. CDR1 and CDR2 from the germline V gene are KGHSH and LQKENI. CDR3 nucleotides: TGTGCCAGCTCACCACCACGGAGCGCCGGGGAGCTGTTTTTT. This sequence encodes CASSPPRSAGELFF.

The chain links TRBV7-2 to TRBJ2-2, with 10 bases identical to TRBD2. V was clipped by 1 base and J by 0 bases; unmatched bases: 5. Germline V gene data show CDR1 as SGHTA and CDR2 as FQGNSA. The CDR3 loop spans 18 amino acids. This chain's CDR3 is CASSLVASGSSNTGELFF. CDR3 DNA sequence: TGTGCCAGCAGCTTAGTAGCTAGCGGGAGTTCGAACACCGGGGAGCTGTTTTTT.

This sequence joins TRBV6-1 and TRBJ2-5, with D hard to call. Trimming left V 1 base short and J 7 bases short, with 13 bases between. Germline V lookup: CDR1 MNHNS, CDR2 SASEGT. The length of the CDR3 is 14 residues. The CDR3 sequence is CASSEGGERGTQYF. The CDR3 nucleotides read TGTGCCAGCAGTGAAGGAGGAGAGCGAGGGACCCAGTACTTC.

Points on this clone: This same CDR3 is encoded by further DNA sequences in the sample. The chain has TRBV9 and TRBJ2-1; TRBD1 or TRBD2 may be the D gene (5 bases each). Germline V gives CDR1 SGDLS, CDR2 YYNGEE. CDR3 length equals 15 residues. Trimming removed 4 bases from V and 2 bases from J, with 13 bases in between. The CDR3 region is CASSSTGTTYNEQFF. The CDR3 region has the DNA TGTGCCAGCAGCTCCACCGGGACCACCTACAATGAGCAGTTCTTC.

The V gene is TRBV28, the J gene TRBJ1-1, with D hard to call. Germline CDR1 is MDHEN and CDR2 is SYDVKM. Trimming stripped 4 bases from V and 7 bases from J, with 7 bases between. The CDR3 covers 11 residues. The DNA for the CDR3 is TGTGCCAGCAGTTATATAGGTGAAGCTTTCTTT. Translated: CASSYIGEAFF.

The rearrangement links TRBV20-1 to TRBJ1-5, with unresolved D. The CDR3 runs to 13 residues. Deletions cut 5 bases from V and 6 bases from J, with 14 bases between. The germline gives CDR1 DFQATT, CDR2 SNEGSKA (reference sequence). CDR3 loop: CSARDTEIQPQHF. The CDR3 region has the DNA TGCAGTGCTCGTGACACAGAAATTCAGCCCCAGCATTTT.

This chain connects TRBV29-1 to TRBJ1-1; a possible D gene is TRBD1 (5 bases). The CDR3 is made up of 11 amino acids. The germline V gene encodes CDR1 SQVTM and CDR2 ANQGSEA. V was clipped by 8 bases and J by 8 bases, with 15 bases between them. CDR3 residues: CSISRGEEAFF. The CDR3, as DNA: TGCAGCATTAGCAGAGGGGAGGAAGCTTTCTTT.

CDR3 nucleotide sequence: TGTGCCACCAGTGATTTTGGAGGGCTCGAGCAGTTCTTC. Amino acids: CATSDFGGLEQFF. The J gene is TRBJ2-1, the V gene TRBV24-1; D possibly corresponds to TRBD2 (6 bases). Germline CDR1 reads KGHDR; CDR2 reads SFDVKD. The CDR3 is made up of 13 amino acids. V gave up 1 base and J gave up 10 bases, with 10 bases separating them.

J is TRBJ2-7 and V is TRBV6-5; 9 bases line up with TRBD2. V shed 6 bases, J shed 4 bases, and the junction held 10 bases outside the gene matches. Germline V lookup: CDR1 MNHEY, CDR2 SVGAGI. The CDR3 runs to 15 residues. The CDR3 region is CASREREAGQYEQYF. CDR3 nucleotides: TGTGCCAGCAGAGAGCGGGAGGCCGGTCAGTACGAGCAGTACTTC.

The rearrangement uses TRBV18 and TRBJ1-1; D not resolved. CDR1 KGHSH and CDR2 LQKENI come from the germline V gene. This CDR3 is built from 13 residues. Trimming left V 6 bases short and J 8 bases short, with 16 bases between. The CDR3 region has the DNA TGTGCCAGCTCTCGAACGGGAGGCGGAGAAGCTTTCTTT. Encoded protein: CASSRTGGGEAFF.

This clone was detected once. A junction end diverges from the germline sequence, so it may reflect a read error. The chain uses TRBV30 and TRBJ2-1; 8 bases match TRBD2. The CDR3 runs to 13 residues. The germline gives CDR1 GTSNPN, CDR2 SVGIG (reference sequence). In DNA, the CDR3 is TGTGCCCGGAGCACGGGAGGGGACAATGAGCAGTTCTTC. Amino acids: CARSTGGDNEQFF.

The chain uses TRBV6-6 and TRBJ1-1; 8 bases agree with TRBD1. The V gene end was trimmed by 3 bases and the J gene end by 1 base; junction bases not matched to a gene: 4. The CDR3 has 15 amino acids. Germline lookup yields CDR1 MNHNY and CDR2 SVGAGI (reference sequence). The CDR3 loop is CASSYHGTGNTEAFF. In nucleotides, the CDR3 is TGTGCCAGCAGTTATCATGGGACAGGGAACACTGAAGCTTTCTTT.

J is TRBJ1-2 and V is TRBV28, with no clear D. This CDR3 has 14 residues. Trimming took 6 bases from V and 4 from J, leaving 15 bases between them. The germline V gene has CDR1 MDHEN and CDR2 SYDVKM. In nucleotides, the CDR3 is TGTGCCAGCAGGCCCGGCGGGGTAATCTATGGCTACACCTTC. It codes for CASRPGGVIYGYTF.

The chain links TRBV19 to TRBJ1-2, with D unresolved. The germline V gene encodes CDR1 LNHDA and CDR2 SQIVND (reference sequence). The CDR3 runs 12 residues. V dropped 9 bases and J dropped 0 bases, with 8 bases sitting between them. CDR3 loop: CASRAANYGYTF. In DNA, the CDR3 is TGTGCCAGCCGTGCCGCTAACTATGGCTACACCTTC. Complete variable domain (other parts from reference TRBV19 and TRBJ1-2): DGGITQSPKYLFRKEGQNVTLSCEQNLNHDAMYWYRQDPGQGLRLIYYSQIVNDFQKGDIAEGYSVSREKKESFPLTVTSAQKNPTAFYLCASRAANYGYTFGSGTRLTVV.

The CDR3 loop reads CSVGAQGPTGELFF. In nucleotides, the CDR3 is TGCAGCGTTGGTGCACAGGGTCCCACCGGGGAGCTGTTTTTT. This chain links TRBV29-1 with TRBJ2-2; tentative D call: TRBD1 (6 bases). Germline assignment: CDR1 SQVTM and CDR2 ANQGSEA. Trimming shortened V by 4 bases and J by 4 bases, and 13 bases separated the two germline ends. The CDR3 sequence is 14 residues long.

The gene calls are TRBV5-6 and TRBJ2-2, with 8 bases lining up with TRBD1. The V gene end was trimmed by 4 bases and the J gene end by 7 bases; junction bases not matched to a gene: 6. In germline, CDR1 is SGHDT, CDR2 YYEEEE. The CDR3 consists of 14 residues. DNA of the CDR3: TGTGCCAGCAGCCGGGACAGGTGGAGCGGGGAGCTGTTTTTT. This gives the protein CASSRDRWSGELFF.

This CDR3 reads CASSQRNRVETQYF. The CDR3 region has the DNA TGTGCCAGCAGCCAAAGGAACAGGGTAGAGACCCAGTACTTC. The chain combines TRBV14 with TRBJ2-5; D possibly corresponds to TRBD1 (6 bases). The germline CDR1 and CDR2 sequences are SGHDN and FVKESK. V lost 2 bases and J lost 4, with 11 bases in between. The CDR3 runs to 14 residues.

Only one count was recorded for this clone. For the CDR3, the DNA is TGTGCCAGCAGGAGGACAGACAGGTCCTCTGGAAACACCATATATTTT. Amino acid sequence: CASRRTDRSSGNTIYF. The genes are TRBV5-4 and TRBJ1-3; a weak D match, TRBD1 (6 bases). The CDR3 sequence is 16 residues long. Looked up from germline, CDR1 is SGHNT and CDR2 is YYREEE (reference sequence). The ends were cut back, 5 bases at V and 0 bases at J, with 15 bases in the middle.

This clone has more than one count but fewer than ten. The chain combines TRBV11-2 with TRBJ2-2; 8 nucleotides match TRBD2. V gave up 10 bases and J gave up 4 bases; unmatched junction bases: 2. Per the germline V gene, CDR1 is SGHAT and CDR2 is FQNNGV. The CDR3 consists of 12 residues. CDR3 sequence reads: CATLAGTGELFF. CDR3 bases: TGTGCCACCCTAGCGGGCACCGGGGAGCTGTTTTTT.

The chain couples TRBV25-1 to TRBJ2-1; the match to TRBD2 covers 13 bases. In germline, CDR1 is MGHDK, CDR2 SYGVNS. This CDR3 is 16 amino acids long. J gave up 7 bases and V 1 base, and 4 bases lay outside the gene matches. CDR3 region: CASSEFSTSGRNEQFF. DNA of the CDR3: TGTGCCAGCAGTGAATTCTCGACTAGCGGGAGGAATGAGCAGTTCTTC.

The V call is TRBV10-1, the J call TRBJ1-5; D uncertain. The CDR3 totals 13 residues. V gave up 3 bases and J gave up 2 bases, with 5 bases separating them. The germline V gene encodes CDR1 WNHNN and CDR2 SYGVQD (reference sequence). CDR3 sequence: CASSDSGNQPQHF. The CDR3 DNA is TGCGCCAGCAGTGACTCTGGCAATCAGCCCCAGCATTTT.

This clone was observed a single time. Written as DNA, the CDR3 is TGTGCCAGCAGTTCAGGGTATGAGCAGTTCTTC. As protein: CASSSGYEQFF. The rearrangement links TRBV27 to TRBJ2-1, with D tentatively TRBD1 (5 bases). CDR1 and CDR2 from the germline V gene are MNHEY and SMNVEV (reference sequence). This CDR3 is built from 11 residues. The V end was cut by 4 bases, the J end by 8 bases, with 6 bases between.

This clone was seen only a few times. The rearrangement joins TRBV7-9 to TRBJ2-1; 10 bases are shared with TRBD1. Trimming cost V 5 bases and J 4 bases; bases outside gene matches: 8. This CDR3 region has 16 residues. The germline gives CDR1 SEHNR, CDR2 FQNEAQ (reference sequence). CDR3 region: CASSPSGGQGYNEQFF. Here the CDR3 DNA reads TGTGCCAGCAGCCCCTCGGGGGGACAGGGGTACAATGAGCAGTTCTTC. The whole variable domain, filled in from reference TRBV7-9 and TRBJ2-1, reads DTGVSQNPRHKITKRGQNVTFRCDPISEHNRLYWYRQTLGQGPEFLTYFQNEAQLEKSRLLSDRFSAERPKGSFSTLEIQRTEQGDSAMYLCASSPSGGQGYNEQFFGPGTRLTVL.

The V gene is TRBV20-1, the J gene TRBJ1-1, with D perhaps matching TRBD1 (6 bases). V dropped 3 bases and J dropped 0 bases, with 14 bases sitting between them. This CDR3 is 15 amino acids long. The germline CDR1 and CDR2 sequences are DFQATT and SNEGSKA (reference sequence). The CDR3 protein is CSASDGGTMNTEAFF. CDR3 coding DNA: TGCAGTGCTAGTGACGGCGGGACAATGAACACTGAAGCTTTCTTT.

This clone showed up just once. The rearrangement links TRBV6-2 or TRBV6-3 to TRBJ1-6, with D uncertain. CDR3 length equals 16 residues. The V gene's germline CDR1 is MNHEY and CDR2 SVGEGT. V was trimmed by 3 bases and J by 0 bases, leaving 9 bases between them. The CDR3 protein is CASSYSGGSYNSPLHF. The CDR3 DNA sequence: TGTGCCAGCAGTTATTCTGGCGGCTCCTATAATTCACCCCTCCACTTT.

The gene calls are TRBV5-1 and TRBJ2-7; 7 bases fit TRBD2. This CDR3 has 13 amino acids. V lost 7 bases to trimming and J lost 9 bases; unmatched junction nucleotides: 13. From germline, CDR1 is SGHRS and CDR2 YFSETQ. The CDR3 loop reads CASGSSGQSVQYF. The CDR3 coding sequence is TGCGCCAGCGGATCTAGCGGCCAAAGCGTGCAGTACTTC. Drawing the rest from reference TRBV5-1 and TRBJ2-7, the complete variable domain is KAGVTQTPRYLIKTRGQQVTLSCSPISGHRSVSWYQQTPGQGLQFLFEYFSETQRNKGNFPGRFSGRQFSNSRSEMNVSTLELGDSALYLCASGSSGQSVQYFGPGTRLTVT.

V is TRBV9 and J is TRBJ2-3; 9 nucleotides line up with TRBD2. This CDR3 spans 15 amino acids. Germline CDR1 and CDR2: SGDLS and YYNGEE. V shed 1 base, J shed 2 bases, and the junction held 2 bases outside the gene matches. The CDR3 protein is CASSVKREVTDTQYF. Written as DNA, the CDR3 is TGTGCCAGCAGCGTAAAGCGGGAGGTCACAGATACGCAGTATTTT.

The rearrangement uses TRBV5-1 and TRBJ2-1; the D gene could be TRBD1 or TRBD2 (5 bases each). Germline V gene data show CDR1 as SGHRS and CDR2 as YFSETQ. The V gene lost 2 bases and the J gene lost 10 bases, with 13 bases spanning the gap. CDR3 length: 13 residues. The CDR3 reads CASSFGTVSEQFF. In DNA, the CDR3 is TGCGCCAGCAGCTTCGGGACCGTAAGCGAGCAGTTCTTC.